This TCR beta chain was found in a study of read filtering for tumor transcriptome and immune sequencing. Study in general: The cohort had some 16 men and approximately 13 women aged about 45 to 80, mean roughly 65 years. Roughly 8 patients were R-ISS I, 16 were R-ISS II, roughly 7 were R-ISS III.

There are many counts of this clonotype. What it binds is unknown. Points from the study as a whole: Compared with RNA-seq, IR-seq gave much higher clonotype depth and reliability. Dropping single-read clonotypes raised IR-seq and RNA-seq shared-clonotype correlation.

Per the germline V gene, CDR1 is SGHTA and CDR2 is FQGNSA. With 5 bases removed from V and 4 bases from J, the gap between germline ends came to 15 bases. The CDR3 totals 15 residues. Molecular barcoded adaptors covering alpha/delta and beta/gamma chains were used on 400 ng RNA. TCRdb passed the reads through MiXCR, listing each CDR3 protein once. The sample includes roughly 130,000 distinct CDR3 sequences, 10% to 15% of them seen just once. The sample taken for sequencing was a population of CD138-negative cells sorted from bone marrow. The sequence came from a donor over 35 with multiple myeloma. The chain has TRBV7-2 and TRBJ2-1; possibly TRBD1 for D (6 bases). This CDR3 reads CASSPSTGLYNEQFF. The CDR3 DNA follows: TGTGCCAGCAGCCCCTCCACAGGGCTGTACAATGAGCAGTTCTTC. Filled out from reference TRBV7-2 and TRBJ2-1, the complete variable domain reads GAGVSQSPSNKVTEKGKDVELRCDPISGHTALYWYRQSLGQGLEFLIYFQGNSAPDKSGLPSDRFSAERTGGSVSTLTIQRTQQEDSAVYLCASSPSTGLYNEQFFGPGTRLTVL.